This T cell receptor (beta chain) was found in a study of response to subunit inactivated influenza vaccine. Study-level results: Authors proposed each seasonal influenza vaccination draws in few new T cells.

V dropped 2 bases and J dropped 0 bases, with 7 bases sitting between them. From germline, CDR1 is SNHLY and CDR2 FYNNEI. CDR3 length: 14 residues. Regarding this clonotype: Its target is not known.

TCRdb fed the RT-PCR reads into MiXCR, producing one record per CDR3 protein. The table includes just over 300,000 distinct CDR3 sequences, less than 25% detected once. The clonotype comes from a man aged 50 to 69 who received an inactivated influenza vaccine. The rearrangement joins TRBV2 to TRBJ2-5; D uncertain. The input for sequencing was PBMCs from blood, taken around 22 months after vaccination. The CDR3 here is CASSELRNQETQYF. The CDR3 DNA reads TGTGCCAGCAGTGAACTGCGGAACCAAGAGACCCAGTACTTC.